This T cell receptor (beta chain) was recorded in a study of glioma-infiltrating T cells. The CDR3 contains 13 residues. Germline CDR1 reads SEHNR; CDR2 reads FQNEAQ (reference sequence). Trimming took off 0 bases at V and 4 bases at J, with 5 bases between the two ends. Using RNA template, CDR3s of TCR alpha and beta were amplified with iRepertoire arm-PCR. One entry per CDR3 protein results from TCRdb running MiXCR on the multiplex PCR reads. The sample shows 150,000 or so distinct CDR3 sequences, about two fifths of them seen only once. Sequenced sample: glioma tissue, nonneoplastic brain tissue, or PBMCs (not recorded which). The sequence came from a human donor with low-grade glioma or glioblastoma, undergoing nonglioma brain surgery, or in good health (not recorded which). J is TRBJ2-3 and V is TRBV7-9; no reliable D call. Here the CDR3 DNA reads TGTGCCAGCAGCTTAGCGGGTCCAGATACGCAGTATTTT. It yields the protein CASSLAGPDTQYF.